Presented here are 6 T cell receptor beta chains from one specimen sequenced in a study of T cell changes during pregnancy in multiple sclerosis. This table comes from immunoSEQ multiplex PCR, and its TCRdb copy is limited to in-frame clones, with some not included. The repertoire includes about 74,000 clones, 75% to 90% of them detected once, and approximately 3.3% sits in the top ten. The sequences come from peripheral blood, collected before pregnancy. The receptors here all came from a female donor with multiple sclerosis, enrolled in a pregnancy study.

The CDR3 DNA reads as TGTGCCAGTAGTATAGGGGCGGGGGTCTACGAGCAGTACTTC. Translation gives CASSIGAGVYEQYF. The chain combines TRBV19 with TRBJ2-7; 7 bases are a match to TRBD2. V lost 1 base, J lost 3 bases, and 3 bases stayed unmatched. The CDR3 is 14 amino acids. Germline CDR1 and CDR2: LNHDA and SQIVND (reference sequence).

The chain employs TRBV6-6 and TRBJ1-3; no reliable D call. CDR1 is MNHNY, CDR2 SVGAGI, per germline (reference sequence). The V and J ends lost 2 bases and 11 bases respectively, with 22 bases between them. The CDR3 is made up of 16 amino acids. DNA for the CDR3: TGTGCCAGCAGTTACAATCCAGGCCTCAGATCCCCGGCCATATATTTT. Its protein is CASSYNPGLRSPAIYF.

In DNA, the CDR3 is TGTGCCAGCAGCCCCGGGACAGGGGGCACAGATACGCAGTATTTT. Its protein product is CASSPGTGGTDTQYF. V is TRBV7-9 and J is TRBJ2-3, with TRBD1 identical over 10 bases. CDR3 length: 15 residues. Germline V CDR1 and CDR2: SEHNR, FQNEAQ (reference sequence). Trimming removed 5 bases from V and 1 base from J; junction bases left unmatched: 3.

This clone has a single count. V and J are TRBV6-1 and TRBJ1-3; 8 bases line up with TRBD1. CDR1 and CDR2 (germline): MNHNS, SASEGT. V was clipped by 4 bases and J by 0 bases; unmatched bases: 8. This CDR3 has 17 amino acids. Written as DNA, the CDR3 is TGTGCCAGCAGTGGAGGGACAGGTAGTATCTCTGGAAACACCATATATTTT. Residues: CASSGGTGSISGNTIYF.

The chain is built from TRBV6-5 and TRBJ2-3; D may be TRBD2 (6 bases). CDR1 is MNHEY, CDR2 SVGAGI, per germline. This CDR3 spans 14 amino acids. Between the trimmed V and J ends, which lost 4 bases and 4 bases, there was a span of 12 bases. CDR3: CASSWASEPDTQYF. DNA of the CDR3: TGTGCCAGCAGTTGGGCTAGCGAGCCAGATACGCAGTATTTT.

This clone is categorized as medium-sized. This chain uses TRBV30 with TRBJ2-7; maybe TRBD2 (6 bases). CDR3 size: 14 residues. V was pared by 1 base and J by 5 bases, with 15 bases between. Looked up from germline, CDR1 is GTSNPN and CDR2 is SVGIG (reference sequence). CDR3 DNA sequence: TGTGCCTGGAGTGAGGGACTCTCCAACCACGAGCAGTACTTC. Residues: CAWSEGLSNHEQYF.